The clone carrying this TCR beta chain has ten or more counts. Its antigen is not identified. The data were taken from a study of T cells in Graves' hyperthyroidism and ophthalmopathy. Study-level information: Peripheral blood was drawn at first diagnosis, prior to all treatment. Study-wide results and limits: Most thyroid-expanded clonotypes above 0.001 were also found in blood. The model made its ophthalmopathy prediction, and onset followed a median approximately 6.5 months later.

Fresh peripheral blood, 10 ml, yielded the PBMCs. It was RNA transcripts that yielded the amplified TCR beta CDR3 regions. TCR CDR3 regions were first amplified by RT-PCR with HTBI primers. MiXCR, run by TCRdb on the multiplex PCR reads, gives a single entry per CDR3 protein. The data contain around 560,000 distinct CDR3 sequences, 16% of them singletons. Germline CDR1 is LGHNA and CDR2 is YSLEER. The CDR3 spans 14 residues. The V and J ends lost 0 bases and 0 bases respectively, with 5 bases between them. Sequenced sample: blood. The V gene is TRBV4-3, the J gene TRBJ1-2; D gene ambiguous. This receptor was taken from a woman between 18 and 29 years old with Graves' hyperthyroidism. CDR3 coding DNA: TGCGCCAGCAGCCAAGATCCAGCTAACTATGGCTACACCTTC. Its protein product is CASSQDPANYGYTF.